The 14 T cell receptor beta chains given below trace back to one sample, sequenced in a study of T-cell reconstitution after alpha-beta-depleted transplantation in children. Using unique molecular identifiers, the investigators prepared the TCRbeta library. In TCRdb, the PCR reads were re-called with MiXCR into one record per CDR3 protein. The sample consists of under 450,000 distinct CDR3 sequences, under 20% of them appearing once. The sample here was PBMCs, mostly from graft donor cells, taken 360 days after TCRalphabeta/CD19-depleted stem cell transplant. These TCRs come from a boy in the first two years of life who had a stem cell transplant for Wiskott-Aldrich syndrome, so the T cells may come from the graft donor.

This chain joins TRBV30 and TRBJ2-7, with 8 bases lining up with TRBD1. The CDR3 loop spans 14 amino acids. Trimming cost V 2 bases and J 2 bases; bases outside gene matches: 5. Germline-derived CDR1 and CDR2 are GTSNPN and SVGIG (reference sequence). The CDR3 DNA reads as TGTGCCTGGAGTTGGACAGGGACGGCCTACGAGCAGTACTTC. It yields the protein CAWSWTGTAYEQYF.

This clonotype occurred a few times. The CDR3 sequence is CASSQTVMTEAFF. DNA of the CDR3: TGCGCCAGCAGCCAAACGGTAATGACTGAAGCTTTCTTT. This chain joins TRBV4-1 and TRBJ1-1; D ambiguous. The CDR3 runs to 13 residues. Trimming left V 2 bases short and J 5 bases short, with 9 bases between. Germline V gene data show CDR1 as MGHRA and CDR2 as YSYEKL.

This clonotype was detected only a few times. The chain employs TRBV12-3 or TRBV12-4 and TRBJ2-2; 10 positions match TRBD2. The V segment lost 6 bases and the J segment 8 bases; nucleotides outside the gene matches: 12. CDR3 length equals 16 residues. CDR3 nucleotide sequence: TGTGCCAGCAGACCAGCGGGAGGGCAATTGGGTGGGGAGCTGTTTTTT. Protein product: CASRPAGGQLGGELFF.

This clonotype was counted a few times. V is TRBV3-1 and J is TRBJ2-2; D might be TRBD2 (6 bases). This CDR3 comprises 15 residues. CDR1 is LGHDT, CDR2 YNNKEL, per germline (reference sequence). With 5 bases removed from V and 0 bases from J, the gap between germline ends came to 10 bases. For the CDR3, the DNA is TGTGCCAGCAGCTACTGGAGGGCGAACACCGGGGAGCTGTTTTTT. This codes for CASSYWRANTGELFF.

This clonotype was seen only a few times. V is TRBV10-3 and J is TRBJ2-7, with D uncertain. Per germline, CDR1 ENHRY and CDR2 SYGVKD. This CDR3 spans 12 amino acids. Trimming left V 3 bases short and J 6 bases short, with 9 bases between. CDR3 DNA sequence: TGTGCCATCAGTGAACCCCGAGGCGAGCAGTACTTC. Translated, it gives CAISEPRGEQYF.

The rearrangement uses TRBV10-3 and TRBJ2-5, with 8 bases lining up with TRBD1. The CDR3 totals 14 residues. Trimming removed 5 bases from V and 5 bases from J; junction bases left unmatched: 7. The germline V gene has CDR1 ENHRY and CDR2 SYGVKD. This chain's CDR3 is CAISQGALRETQYF. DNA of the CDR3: TGTGCCATCAGTCAGGGGGCCCTCCGGGAGACCCAGTACTTC.

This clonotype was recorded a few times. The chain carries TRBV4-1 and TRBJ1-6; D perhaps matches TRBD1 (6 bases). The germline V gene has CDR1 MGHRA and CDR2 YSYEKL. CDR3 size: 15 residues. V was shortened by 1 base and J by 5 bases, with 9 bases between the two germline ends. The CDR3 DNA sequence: TGCGCCAGCAGCCAAGGGTCAGGGGATAATTCACCCCTCCACTTT. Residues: CASSQGSGDNSPLHF.

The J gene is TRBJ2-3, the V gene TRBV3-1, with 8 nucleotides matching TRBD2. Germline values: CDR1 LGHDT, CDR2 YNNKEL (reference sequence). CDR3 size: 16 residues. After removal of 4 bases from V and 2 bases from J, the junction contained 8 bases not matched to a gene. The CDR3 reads CASSPGGGVNTDTQYF. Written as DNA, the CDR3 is TGTGCCAGCAGCCCGGGAGGGGGAGTTAACACAGATACGCAGTATTTT.

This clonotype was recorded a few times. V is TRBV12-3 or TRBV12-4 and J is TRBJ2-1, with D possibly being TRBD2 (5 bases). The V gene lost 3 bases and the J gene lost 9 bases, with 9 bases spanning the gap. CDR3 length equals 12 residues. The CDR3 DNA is TGTGCCAGCAGTTTTCTAGAGGGTGAGCAGTTCTTC. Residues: CASSFLEGEQFF.

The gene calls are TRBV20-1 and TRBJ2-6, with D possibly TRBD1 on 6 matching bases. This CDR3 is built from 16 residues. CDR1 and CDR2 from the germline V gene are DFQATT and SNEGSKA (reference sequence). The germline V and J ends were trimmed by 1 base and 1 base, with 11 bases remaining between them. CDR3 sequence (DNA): TGCAGTGCTAGAGGGACAGTTCCTTCTGGGGCCAACGTCCTGACTTTC. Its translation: CSARGTVPSGANVLTF.

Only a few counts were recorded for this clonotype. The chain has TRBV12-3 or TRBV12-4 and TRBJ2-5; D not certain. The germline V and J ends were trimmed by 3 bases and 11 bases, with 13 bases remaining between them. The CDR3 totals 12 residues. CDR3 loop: CASSLPLSAQYF. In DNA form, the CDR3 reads TGTGCCAGCAGTTTGCCCTTGTCGGCGCAGTACTTC.

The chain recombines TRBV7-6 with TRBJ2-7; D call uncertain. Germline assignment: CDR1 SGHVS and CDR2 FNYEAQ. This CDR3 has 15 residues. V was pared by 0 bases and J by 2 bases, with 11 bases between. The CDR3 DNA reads TGTGCCAGCAGCTTAGCGGTGGGAAAGGCCTACGAGCAGTACTTC. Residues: CASSLAVGKAYEQYF.

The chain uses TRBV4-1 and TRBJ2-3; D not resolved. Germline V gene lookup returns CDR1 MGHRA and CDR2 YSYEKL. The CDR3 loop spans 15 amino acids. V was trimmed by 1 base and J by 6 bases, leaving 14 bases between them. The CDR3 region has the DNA TGCGCCAGCAGCCAAGTGGGCCTGCCCGGGGATACGCAGTATTTT. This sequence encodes CASSQVGLPGDTQYF.

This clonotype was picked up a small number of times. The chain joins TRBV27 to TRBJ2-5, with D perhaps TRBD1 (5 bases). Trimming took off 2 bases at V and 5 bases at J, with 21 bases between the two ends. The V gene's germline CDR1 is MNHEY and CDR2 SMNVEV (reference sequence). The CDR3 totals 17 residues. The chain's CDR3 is CASSLKLPGLRRETQYF. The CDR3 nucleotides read TGTGCCAGCAGTTTAAAGTTGCCAGGGCTCCGAAGGGAGACCCAGTACTTC.